This T cell receptor beta chain derives from a study of T-cell memory formation after mild COVID-19 listed by TCRdb under 2021. With respect to the entire study: TCR sequence clusters from the two donors were found to be largely donor specific. The cohort was made up of two young adult volunteers, one female and one male, who were previously healthy. In a couple of donors, T-cell clones that expanded and contracted after mild COVID-19 were tracked by sequencing TCRalpha and TCRbeta repertoires over time.

Ficoll-Paque density gradient centrifugation was used to isolate PBMCs. CDR1 and CDR2 (LGHDT, YNNKEL) derive from the germline V gene (reference sequence). Here V drops 3 bases and J drops 6 bases, and the junction holds 4 bases not matched to any gene. Taken from cysteine to phenylalanine, the CDR3 has 14 residues. Of the read, only the CDR3 DNA is kept; its 42 bases are in frame from base 1. To note about this clonotype: What antigen it recognizes has not been identified. Base quality data are lacking; no much larger clone is found one base away.

The reads were generated on an Illumina NovaSeq 6000. TCRalpha and TCRbeta cDNA libraries were built by 5'RACE with constant-segment primers, adding sample barcodes and unique molecular identifiers. RNA was extracted from every sample with Trizol reagent. The libraries were amplified in two PCR steps, and the second step added a second sample barcode and Illumina TruSeq adapters. The libraries were sequenced on an Illumina NovaSeq using 2 x 150 bp paired-end reads. On the authors' methods: The reads were demultiplexed and collapsed into UMI-guided consensus sequences using migec v1.2.7. With mixcr v2.1.11, UMI consensuses were aligned to TRA and TRB V and J templates and assembled into clonotypes. A clonotype was counted as expanded or contracted only if both edgeR and NoisET called the change significant, with noise models trained on biological replicates. For edgeR calls, a false discovery rate-adjusted p below 0.01 and a log2 fold-change threshold of 1 were applied. PCA with hierarchical clustering of max-normalized trajectories of the 1000 most abundant clonotypes was used as exploratory dynamics analysis. Separately sequenced CD4+ and CD8+ repertoires were used to assign the CD4 or CD8 phenotype of responding clones. TCRdb took the public reads, trimmed them with fastp at Q25, ran MiXCR for clone calling and kept in-frame beta chains. Each entry is one CDR3 protein sequence, shown with its most common DNA and genes. TCRdb, not the original authors, processed these V and J calls. For this sample the table gives 250,000 to 300,000 distinct CDR3 sequences, of which about a sixth were detected only once. Together, the top ten hold roughly 23% of the sample.

General conclusions and limits of the study: Some responding clones were detected in pre-infection memory, suggesting pre-existing cross-reactive memory T cells joined the SARS-CoV-2 response. The study covered only a couple of mild cases, and larger cohorts including severe cases with pre-infection samples were considered necessary. Whether the second-wave clones peaking on day 37 were SARS-CoV-2 specific was not confirmed. Contracting CD4+ clones appeared mostly in the CM and EM memory subsets, whereas CD8+ clones were enriched in EMRA. From day 15 to 85, contracting clones showed balanced CD4/CD8 phenotypes, whereas a second wave of clones that expanded from day 15 to 37 leaned towards CD4+.

The source is a man younger than 35 who had mild COVID-19 (a few samples of this study predate the infection). The sample titles of this study are shuffled in the database, so cell type and time point are left out; the donor was told from shared clones. This receptor chain uses TRBV3-1 and TRBJ1-2; 10 central bases correspond to TRBD1. Sequencing was performed on PBMCs or a T cell subset sorted from them (not recorded which). This receptor carries the CDR3 CASSQGQGKNGYTF. The bases are TGTGCCAGCAGCCAGGGACAGGGGAAGAATGGCTACACCTTC.